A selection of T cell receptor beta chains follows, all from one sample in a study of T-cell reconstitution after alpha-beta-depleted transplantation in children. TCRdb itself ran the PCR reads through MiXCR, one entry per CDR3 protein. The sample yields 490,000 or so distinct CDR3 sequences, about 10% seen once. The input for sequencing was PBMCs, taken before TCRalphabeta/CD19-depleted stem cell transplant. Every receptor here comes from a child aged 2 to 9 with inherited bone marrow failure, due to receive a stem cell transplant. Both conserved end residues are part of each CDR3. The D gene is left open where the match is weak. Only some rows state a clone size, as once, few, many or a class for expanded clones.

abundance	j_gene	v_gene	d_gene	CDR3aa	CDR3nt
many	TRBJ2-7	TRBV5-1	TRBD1	CASSWTGGDEQYF	TGCGCCAGCAGCTGGACAGGGGGCGACGAGCAGTACTTC
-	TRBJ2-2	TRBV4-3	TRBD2	CASSHHRLAGASPNTGELFF	TGCGCCAGCAGCCATCACAGACTAGCGGGAGCGTCCCCGAACACCGGGGAGCTGTTTTTT
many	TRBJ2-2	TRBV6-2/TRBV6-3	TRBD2	CASGRVAGNTGELFF	TGTGCCAGCGGACGAGTAGCGGGTAACACCGGGGAGCTGTTTTTT
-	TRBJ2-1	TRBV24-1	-	CATSDPVDRGGEQFF	TGTGCCACCAGTGACCCTGTGGACCGCGGCGGTGAGCAGTTCTTC
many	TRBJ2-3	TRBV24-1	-	CATSDLDRDTQYF	TGTGCCACCAGTGATTTGGACAGAGATACGCAGTATTTT
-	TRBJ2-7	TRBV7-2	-	CASSLGAGLGDQYF	TGTGCCAGCAGCTTAGGGGCGGGGTTGGGCGATCAGTACTTC
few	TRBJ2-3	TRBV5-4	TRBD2	CASSLGGEREVDTQYF	TGTGCCAGCAGCTTGGGGGGGGAGCGGGAAGTAGATACGCAGTATTTT
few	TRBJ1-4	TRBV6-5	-	CASSRTNEKLFF	TGTGCCAGCAGTAGAACCAATGAAAAACTGTTTTTT
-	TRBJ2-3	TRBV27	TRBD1	CASSPSGQGPQYF	TGTGCCAGCAGTCCGAGCGGACAGGGGCCGCAGTATTTT
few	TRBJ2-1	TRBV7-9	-	CASSLNGQGYNNEQFF	TGTGCCAGCAGCTTAAATGGCCAGGGTTACAACAATGAGCAGTTCTTC
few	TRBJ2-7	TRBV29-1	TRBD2	CSVEATPLLASAGYEQYF	TGCAGCGTTGAAGCCACCCCTCTACTAGCGTCAGCTGGCTACGAGCAGTACTTC
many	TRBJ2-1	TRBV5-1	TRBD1	CASSWGTGPYNEQFF	TGCGCCAGCAGCTGGGGGACAGGACCCTACAATGAGCAGTTCTTC
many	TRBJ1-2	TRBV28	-	CASSLFGLNYGYTF	TGTGCCAGCAGCCTCTTCGGTTTGAACTATGGCTACACCTTC
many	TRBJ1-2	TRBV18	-	CASSLRLYGYTF	TGTGCCAGCTCCTTGCGTCTCTATGGCTACACCTTC
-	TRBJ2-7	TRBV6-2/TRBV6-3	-	CASSYSFGGGYEQYF	TGTGCCAGCAGTTACTCTTTCGGTGGAGGGTACGAGCAGTACTTC
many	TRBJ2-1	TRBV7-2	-	CASSRDFSYNEQFF	TGTGCCAGCAGCCGGGACTTCTCCTACAATGAGCAGTTCTTC
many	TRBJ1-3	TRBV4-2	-	CASSQDRGFGNTIYF	TGTGCCAGCAGCCAAGATCGGGGGTTCGGAAACACCATATATTTT
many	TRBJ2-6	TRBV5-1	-	CASSLDPGPSGANVLTF	TGCGCCAGCAGCTTGGATCCGGGCCCCTCTGGGGCCAACGTCCTGACTTTC
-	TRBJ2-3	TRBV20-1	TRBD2	CSLQEVGGRMTDTQYF	TGCAGCCTTCAAGAAGTGGGCGGGAGGATGACAGATACGCAGTATTTT
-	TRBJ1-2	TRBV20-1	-	CSARPPGAANYGYTF	TGCAGTGCTAGGCCTCCAGGGGCAGCTAACTATGGCTACACCTTC
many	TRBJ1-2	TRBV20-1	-	CSARVGAGYGYTF	TGCAGTGCTAGGGTGGGGGCGGGCTATGGCTACACCTTC
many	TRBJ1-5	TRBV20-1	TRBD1	CSARDRVDRNQPQHF	TGCAGTGCTAGAGATCGGGTGGACAGGAATCAGCCCCAGCATTTT
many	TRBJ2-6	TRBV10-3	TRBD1	CAISEDRGAGANVLTF	TGTGCCATCAGTGAAGACAGGGGGGCTGGGGCCAACGTCCTGACTTTC
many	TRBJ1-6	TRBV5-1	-	CASSPQGASPLHF	TGCGCCAGCAGCCCACAGGGAGCTTCACCCCTCCACTTT
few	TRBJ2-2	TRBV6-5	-	CASSYERTLNTGELFF	TGTGCCAGCAGTTACGAGAGGACCCTGAACACCGGGGAGCTGTTTTTT
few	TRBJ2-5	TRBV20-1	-	CSAEIVGESAKETQYF	TGCAGTGCGGAAATTGTGGGCGAATCGGCCAAAGAGACCCAGTACTTC
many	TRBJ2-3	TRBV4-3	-	CASSPRPYRGLITDTQYF	TGCGCCAGCAGCCCGAGGCCATATCGGGGACTCATCACAGATACGCAGTATTTT
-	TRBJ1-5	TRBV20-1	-	CSVSQGNQPQHF	TGCAGTGTCTCACAGGGAAATCAGCCCCAGCATTTT
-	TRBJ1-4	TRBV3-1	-	CASSQKGGMNEKLFF	TGTGCCAGCAGCCAAAAAGGGGGGATGAATGAAAAACTGTTTTTT
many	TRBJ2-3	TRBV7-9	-	CASSLRGMGTDTQYF	TGTGCCAGCAGCTTACGGGGGATGGGCACAGATACGCAGTATTTT
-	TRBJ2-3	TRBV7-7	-	CASSLLPQFTDTQYF	TGTGCTAGCAGCTTATTGCCGCAATTCACAGATACGCAGTATTTT
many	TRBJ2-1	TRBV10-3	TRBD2	CAISTLTGTSGGEQFF	TGTGCCATATCGACCTTGACCGGGACTAGCGGTGGTGAGCAGTTCTTC
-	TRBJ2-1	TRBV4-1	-	CASSQGRGATYNEQFF	TGCGCCAGCAGCCAAGGGCGAGGGGCTACCTACAATGAGCAGTTCTTC
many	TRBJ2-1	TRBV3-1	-	CASSQVDEQFF	TGTGCCAGCAGCCAAGTCGATGAGCAGTTCTTC
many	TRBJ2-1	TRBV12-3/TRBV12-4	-	CASSLLGVVEQFF	TGTGCCAGCAGTCTCCTTGGCGTAGTTGAGCAGTTCTTC
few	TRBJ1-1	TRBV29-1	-	CSVRGQETEAFF	TGCAGCGTCAGAGGGCAGGAGACTGAAGCTTTCTTT
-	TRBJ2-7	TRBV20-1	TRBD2	CSALSKPGLAYEQYF	TGCAGTGCCCTTTCTAAACCGGGACTAGCCTACGAGCAGTACTTC
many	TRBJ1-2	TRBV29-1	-	CSVRGNGYTF	TGCAGCGTTCGGGGGAATGGCTACACCTTC
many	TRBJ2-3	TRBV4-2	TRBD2	CASSRTSEDTQYF	TGTGCCAGCAGCCGAACTAGCGAAGATACGCAGTATTTT
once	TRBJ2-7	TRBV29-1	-	CSVGQRRRNEQYF	TGCAGCGTTGGTCAGCGTAGGCGCAACGAGCAGTACTTC
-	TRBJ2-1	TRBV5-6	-	CASSLGPLDNEQFF	TGTGCCAGCAGCTTAGGTCCACTAGACAATGAGCAGTTCTTC
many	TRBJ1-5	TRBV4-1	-	CASSQNPGEEDNQPQHF	TGCGCCAGCAGCCAAAACCCGGGCGAGGAGGACAATCAGCCCCAGCATTTT
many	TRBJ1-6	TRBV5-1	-	CASSPVSSRYNSPLHF	TGCGCCAGCAGCCCGGTGTCGAGTCGCTATAATTCACCCCTCCACTTT
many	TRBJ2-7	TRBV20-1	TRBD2	CSPRSGLASYEQYF	TGCAGTCCTAGATCGGGACTAGCTTCTTACGAGCAGTACTTC
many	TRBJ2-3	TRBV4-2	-	CASSQDGETSTDTQYF	TGTGCCAGCAGCCAAGATGGGGAGACTAGCACAGATACGCAGTATTTT
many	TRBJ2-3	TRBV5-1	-	CASSLKGADTQYF	TGCGCCAGCAGCTTAAAGGGCGCAGATACGCAGTATTTT
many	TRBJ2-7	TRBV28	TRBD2	CASSSAGGKYEQYF	TGTGCCAGCAGTTCCGCGGGAGGGAAGTACGAGCAGTACTTC
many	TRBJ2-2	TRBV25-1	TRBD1	CASSALGQGAGELFF	TGTGCCAGCAGTGCCTTAGGACAGGGAGCCGGGGAGCTGTTTTTT
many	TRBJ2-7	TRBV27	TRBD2	CASSFRTSGDEQYF	TGTGCCAGCAGTTTTCGGACTAGCGGGGACGAGCAGTACTTC
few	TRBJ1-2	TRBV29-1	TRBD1	CSVDSRPTGRGYTF	TGCAGCGTTGATAGTCGCCCGACAGGGCGAGGCTACACCTTC
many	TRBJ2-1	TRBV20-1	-	CKASASVYNEQFF	TGCAAAGCGTCGGCTAGCGTATACAATGAGCAGTTCTTC
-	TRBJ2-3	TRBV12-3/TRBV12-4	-	CASSPEGRSTDTQYF	TGTGCCAGCAGTCCCGAGGGTCGCTCCACAGATACGCAGTATTTT
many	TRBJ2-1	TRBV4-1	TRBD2	CASSPSTSGSSSEQFF	TGCGCCAGCAGCCCCTCGACTAGCGGGAGTAGTAGTGAGCAGTTCTTC
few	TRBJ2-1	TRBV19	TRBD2	CASSITSGSGNEQFF	TGTGCCAGTAGTATAACTAGCGGGAGCGGCAATGAGCAGTTCTTC
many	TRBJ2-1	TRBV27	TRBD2	CASSMGLVPYNEQFF	TGTGCCAGCAGTATGGGACTAGTTCCCTACAATGAGCAGTTCTTC